Included here is one T cell receptor (beta chain) sequence, with context. As yet, its antigen is unknown. These data are taken from a study of T cell responses to AZD1222 COVID-19 vaccine. Broader study findings: Spike-specific TCR breadth rose after two AZD1222 doses, and depth rose as well. Repertoires were collected only later (after the peak T cell response had occurred). Baseline seropositivity occurred in only six AZD1222 recipients. Epitopes outside B.1.351 and B.1.1.7 mutated regions reportedly drew nearly half of spike TCRs.

This CDR3 spans 16 amino acids. Per the germline V gene, CDR1 is MDHEN and CDR2 is SYDVKM. V lost 2 bases and J 6 bases, leaving 17 bases between the germline ends. Libraries were prepared by immunoSEQ multiplex PCR; TCRdb keeps only in-frame clonotypes and omits some of them. The sample lists about 73,000 clones; 85% to 90% were seen once. The source material was peripheral blood, sampled 28 days after the second AZD1222 dose. The chain is built from TRBV28 and TRBJ2-4; D tentatively fits TRBD1 or TRBD2 (5 bases each). The receptor was derived from an adult who received the AZD1222 COVID-19 vaccine. In DNA form, the CDR3 reads TGTGCCAGCAGTTTACCAGGGACCCAACAAAGAAACATTCAGTACTTC. It codes for CASSLPGTQQRNIQYF.